This entry is about one T cell receptor beta chain. Its antigen remains unknown. CDR1 and CDR2 from the germline V gene are SEHNR and FQNEAQ (reference sequence). V lost 5 bases to trimming and J lost 3 bases, with 16 bases between them. The CDR3 totals 15 residues. The data were taken from a study of T cell repertoires in cytomegalovirus infection. Across the study: Both recently identified HLA-C-restricted and well-studied HLA-B-restricted CMV epitopes were used in the study. An indication of both CMV infection and matching HLA type came from public TCR beta signatures.

TCRdb redid the calling of the reads with MiXCR, one entry per CDR3 protein. This table has 100,000 or so distinct CDR3 sequences, 35% to 50% appearing once. Study-wide findings and caveats: Carriers of CMV plus the relevant HLA were identified by cumulative public TCR beta family frequency. CMV-specific HLA-C-restricted TCR beta clonotypes dominated the ex vivo response.

Source: CD8+ T cells from cultured PBMCs, taken from culture after CMV antigen stimulation. The sequence was collected from a human donor in good health (CMV status not recorded). Some clones in this sample may be carry-over from other donors' samples. V gene TRBV7-9 combines with J gene TRBJ2-5; D is undetermined. Written as DNA, the CDR3 is TGTGCCAGCAGCCTCCCCTCGGCTAGGGAAGAGACCCAGTACTTC. Protein sequence: CASSLPSAREETQYF. Together with reference TRBV7-9 and TRBJ2-5, the CDR3 gives the full variable domain: DTGVSQNPRHKITKRGQNVTFRCDPISEHNRLYWYRQTLGQGPEFLTYFQNEAQLEKSRLLSDRFSAERPKGSFSTLEIQRTEQGDSAMYLCASSLPSAREETQYFGPGTRLLVL.